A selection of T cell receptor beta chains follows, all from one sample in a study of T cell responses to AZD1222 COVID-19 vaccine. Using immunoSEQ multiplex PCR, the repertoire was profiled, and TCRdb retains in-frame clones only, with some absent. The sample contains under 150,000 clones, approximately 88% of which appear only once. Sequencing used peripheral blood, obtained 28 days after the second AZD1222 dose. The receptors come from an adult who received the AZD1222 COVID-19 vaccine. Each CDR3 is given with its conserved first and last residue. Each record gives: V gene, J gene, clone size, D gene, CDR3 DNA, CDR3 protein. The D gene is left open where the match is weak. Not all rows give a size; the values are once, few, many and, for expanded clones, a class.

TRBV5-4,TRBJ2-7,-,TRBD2,TGTGCCAGCAGCCCACGACTAGCGGGGGGATCTAGGGAGCAGTACTTC,CASSPRLAGGSREQYF
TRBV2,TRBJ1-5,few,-,TGTGCCAGCAGGGACACCCACTATCAGCCCCAGCATTTT,CASRDTHYQPQHF
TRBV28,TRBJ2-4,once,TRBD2,TGTGCCTCCCAGTCGGGAGGGCAGGGCTTTAGCAAAAACATTCAGTACTTC,CASQSGGQGFSKNIQYF
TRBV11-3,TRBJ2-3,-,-,TGTGCCAGCAGCTTAGGGGACGATCGCACAGATACGCAGTATTTT,CASSLGDDRTDTQYF
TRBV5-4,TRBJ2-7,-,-,TGTGCCAGCAGCTTAACAGGGAAGCCCCGCGAGCAGTACTTC,CASSLTGKPREQYF
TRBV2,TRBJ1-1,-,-,TGTGCCAGCAGTGCCAGGGGACCTGAAGCTTTCTTT,CASSARGPEAFF
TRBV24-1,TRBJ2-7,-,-,TGTGCCACCAGTGATCCTCAAGCCTACGAGCAGTACTTC,CATSDPQAYEQYF
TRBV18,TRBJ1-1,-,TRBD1,TGTGCCAGCTCACAGGGGGCGAACACTGAAGCTTTCTTT,CASSQGANTEAFF
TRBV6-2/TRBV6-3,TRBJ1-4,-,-,TGTGCCAGCAGTTACCCCCCCGACGGGATGACTAATGAAAAACTGTTTTTT,CASSYPPDGMTNEKLFF
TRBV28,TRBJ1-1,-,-,TGTGCCAGCAGTTTACCCGACAGGCCCGAAGCTTTCTTT,CASSLPDRPEAFF
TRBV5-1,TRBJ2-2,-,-,TGCGCCAGCAGCTTGGTTTCCGGGACGGGCTCGTCCGGGGAGCTGTTTTTT,CASSLVSGTGSSGELFF
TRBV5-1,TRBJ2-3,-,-,TGCGCCAGCAAATGGTCTATATATACAGATACGCAGTATTTT,CASKWSIYTDTQYF
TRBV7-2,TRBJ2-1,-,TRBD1,TGTGCCAGCAGCCCCTATACAGGGGGCTTTAATGAGCAGTTCTTC,CASSPYTGGFNEQFF
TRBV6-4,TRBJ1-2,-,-,TGTGCCAGCAGTAATATTTTCGGACTCCCAGGGAACTATGGCTACACCTTC,CASSNIFGLPGNYGYTF
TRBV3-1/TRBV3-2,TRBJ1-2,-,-,TGTGCCAGCAGCCAAGGACTTAGGGAAGATAGCTATGGCTACACCTTC,CASSQGLREDSYGYTF
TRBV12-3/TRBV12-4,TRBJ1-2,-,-,TGTGCCAGCCGCTTGGGGCAAAAGGTCGGCTACACCTTC,CASRLGQKVGYTF
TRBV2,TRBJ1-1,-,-,TGTGCCAGCAGTAGAGGGGATCGGAACACTGAAGCTTTCTTT,CASSRGDRNTEAFF
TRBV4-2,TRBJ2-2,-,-,TGTGCCAGCAGCCAAGATGAGGGCAGGTACACCGGGGAGCTGTTTTTT,CASSQDEGRYTGELFF
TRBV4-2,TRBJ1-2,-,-,TGTGCCAGCAGCCTCCGGGCCTCCGCCGGGTATGGCTACACCTTC,CASSLRASAGYGYTF
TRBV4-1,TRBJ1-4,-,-,TGCGCCAGCAGCCTGAAGGGGGGGCCGCAAGAAAAACTGTTTTTT,CASSLKGGPQEKLFF
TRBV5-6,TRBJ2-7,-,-,TGTGCCAGCAGGAAATCGGGGGTTGCGCAGTACTTC,CASRKSGVAQYF
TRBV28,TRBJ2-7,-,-,TGTGCCAGCAGTTTATTAGGTAGCTTAAGCTACGAGCAGTACTTC,CASSLLGSLSYEQYF
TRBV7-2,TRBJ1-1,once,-,TGTGCCAGCAGCTTTTGGGCAGCATCTGAAGCTTTCTTT,CASSFWAASEAFF
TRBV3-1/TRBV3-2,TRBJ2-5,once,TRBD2,TGTGCCAGCAGCCAATTAAGCGGGAGCAAGGAGACCCAGTACTTC,CASSQLSGSKETQYF
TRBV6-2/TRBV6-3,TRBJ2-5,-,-,TGTGCCAGCAGTTCTCCATCCGCAGGGAAAGAGACCCAGTACTTC,CASSSPSAGKETQYF